This T cell receptor (beta chain) was sequenced for a study of radiotherapy plus CTLA-4 blockade in lung cancer. Whole-study context: Of all patients, under 20% responded objectively and roughly 31% showed disease control.

The repertoire was sequenced with immunoSEQ multiplex PCR; TCRdb's copy has only in-frame clones and lacks some. This sample has over 85,000 clones, with 88% found just once. Findings and limits, study-wide: Best predicting response, reportedly, were early blood T cell clone dynamics, with interferon-beta. Peripheral blood showed expansion of tumor-derived TCR clones after radiotherapy and ipilimumab.

Chemo-refractory metastatic non-small-cell lung cancer patients received focal radiation with ipilimumab CTLA-4 blockade. This clone was picked up a small number of times. Its target is not known. V shed 3 bases, J shed 0 bases, and the junction held 13 bases outside the gene matches. Germline assignment: CDR1 ENHRY and CDR2 SYGVKD. The CDR3 contains 19 residues. The TCR sequence derives from a human donor with non-small cell lung cancer that progressed on radiotherapy plus ipilimumab. The sequencing here drew on peripheral blood, taken from a patient treated with radiotherapy plus ipilimumab. This sequence joins TRBV10-3 and TRBJ1-4; TRBD1 matches 7 bases. CDR3 in DNA: TGTGCCATCAGTGAAAGACAGGGTATTTTGAATACAACTAATGAAAAACTGTTTTTT. Amino acid sequence: CAISERQGILNTTNEKLFF.